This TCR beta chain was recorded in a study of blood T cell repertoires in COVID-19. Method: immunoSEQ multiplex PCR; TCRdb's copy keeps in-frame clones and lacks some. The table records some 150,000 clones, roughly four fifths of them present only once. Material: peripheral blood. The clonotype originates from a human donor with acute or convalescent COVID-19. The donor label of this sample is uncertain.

Written as DNA, the CDR3 is TGTGCCAGCAGTCGAGGGCCCGCTAACTATGGCTACACCTTC. It translates to CASSRGPANYGYTF. The rearrangement joins TRBV6-5 to TRBJ1-2, with D uncertain. Trimming took 5 bases from V and 0 from J, leaving 10 bases between them. CDR3 length: 14 residues. Germline V gene data show CDR1 as MNHEY and CDR2 as SVGAGI.